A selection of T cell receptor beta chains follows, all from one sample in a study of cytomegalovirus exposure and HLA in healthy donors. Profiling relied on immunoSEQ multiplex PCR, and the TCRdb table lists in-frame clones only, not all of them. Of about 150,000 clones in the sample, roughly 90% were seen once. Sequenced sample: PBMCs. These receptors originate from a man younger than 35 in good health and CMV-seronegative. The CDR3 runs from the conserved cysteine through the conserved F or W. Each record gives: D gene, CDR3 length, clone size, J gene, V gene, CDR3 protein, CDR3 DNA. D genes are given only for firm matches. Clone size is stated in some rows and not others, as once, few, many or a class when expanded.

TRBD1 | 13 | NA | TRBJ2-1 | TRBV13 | CASSPTGNDEQFF | TGTGCCAGCAGCCCGACAGGGAACGATGAGCAGTTCTTC
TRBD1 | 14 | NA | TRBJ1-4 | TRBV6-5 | CASSRTGYDEKLFF | TGTGCCAGCAGCCGGACAGGGTACGATGAAAAACTGTTTTTT
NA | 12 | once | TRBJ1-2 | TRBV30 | CAWSGSGLGYTF | TGTGCCTGGAGTGGTTCGGGTTTGGGCTACACCTTC
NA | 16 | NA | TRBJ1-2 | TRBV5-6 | CASSYTFTPGSYGYTF | TGTGCCAGCAGCTACACATTTACGCCGGGGTCGTATGGCTACACCTTC
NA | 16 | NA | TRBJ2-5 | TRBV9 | CASSLMGLGGQETQYF | TGTGCCAGCAGCTTAATGGGACTCGGGGGTCAAGAGACCCAGTACTTC
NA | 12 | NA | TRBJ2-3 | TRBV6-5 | CALGRPTDTQYF | TGTGCCCTTGGCAGGCCCACAGATACGCAGTATTTT
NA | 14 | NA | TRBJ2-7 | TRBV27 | CASSLLGGAYEQYF | TGTGCCAGCAGTTTATTGGGCGGGGCCTACGAGCAGTACTTC
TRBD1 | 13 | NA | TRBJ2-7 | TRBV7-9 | CASSRLTGDEQYF | TGTGCCAGCAGCCGACTTACAGGGGACGAGCAGTACTTC
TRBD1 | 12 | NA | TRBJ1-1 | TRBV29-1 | CSWDRGLTEAFF | TGCAGCTGGGACAGGGGGCTGACGGAAGCTTTCTTT
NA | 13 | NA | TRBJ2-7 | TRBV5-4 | CASSPGTLGEQYF | TGTGCCAGCAGCCCCGGGACTTTGGGAGAGCAGTACTTC
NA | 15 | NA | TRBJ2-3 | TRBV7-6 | CASSLLAKPTDTQYF | TGTGCCAGCAGCTTACTAGCGAAACCCACAGATACGCAGTATTTT
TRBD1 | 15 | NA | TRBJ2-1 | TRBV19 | CASSIGTGAVNEQFF | TGTGCCAGTAGTATTGGAACAGGGGCTGTCAATGAGCAGTTCTTC
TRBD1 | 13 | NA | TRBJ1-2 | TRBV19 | CASSIDRAYGYTF | TGTGCCAGTAGTATCGACAGGGCCTATGGCTACACCTTC
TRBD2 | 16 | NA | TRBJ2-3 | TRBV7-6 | CASSLLGAGGTDTQYF | TGTGCCAGCAGCTTACTTGGGGCGGGGGGCACAGATACGCAGTATTTT
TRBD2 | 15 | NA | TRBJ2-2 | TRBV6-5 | CASSHRTSGNGELFF | TGTGCCAGCAGCCACCGGACTAGCGGGAACGGGGAGCTGTTTTTT
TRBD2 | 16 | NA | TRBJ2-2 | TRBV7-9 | CASSSPTSLNTGELFF | TGTGCCAGCAGCTCGCCGACTAGCCTCAACACCGGGGAGCTGTTTTTT
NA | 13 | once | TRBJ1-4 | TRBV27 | CASSFFRDEKLFF | TGTGCCAGCAGTTTTTTCAGGGATGAAAAACTGTTTTTT
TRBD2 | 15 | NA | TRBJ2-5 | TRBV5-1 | CASSSKAGVGETQYF | TGCGCCAGCAGCTCGAAAGCGGGGGTCGGGGAGACCCAGTACTTC
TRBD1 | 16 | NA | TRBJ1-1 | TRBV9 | CASSATGGLQNTEAFF | TGTGCCAGCAGCGCTACAGGGGGCCTTCAGAACACTGAAGCTTTCTTT
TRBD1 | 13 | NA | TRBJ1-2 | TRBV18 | CASSQTTGGGYTF | TGTGCCAGCTCACAAACGACAGGGGGTGGCTACACCTTC
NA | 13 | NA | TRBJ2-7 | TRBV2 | CASRSDSSYEQYF | TGTGCCAGCAGATCGGACAGCTCCTACGAGCAGTACTTC
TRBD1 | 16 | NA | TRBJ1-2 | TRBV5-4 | CASILLGDRGTGGYTF | TGTGCCAGCATCCTCCTCGGGGACAGGGGGACAGGTGGCTACACCTTC
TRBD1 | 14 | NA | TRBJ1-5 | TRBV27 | CASSPGQGYQPQHF | TGTGCCAGCAGTCCGGGACAGGGGTATCAGCCCCAGCATTTT
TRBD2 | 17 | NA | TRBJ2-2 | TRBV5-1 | CASSLLLGLAFTGELFF | TGCGCCAGCAGCCTACTCCTCGGACTAGCCTTCACCGGGGAGCTGTTTTTT
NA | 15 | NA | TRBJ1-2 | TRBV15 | CATSSRIEGGYGYTF | TGTGCCACCAGCTCGCGAATCGAGGGCGGCTATGGCTACACCTTC
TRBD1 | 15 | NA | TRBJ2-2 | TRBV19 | CASSVDRDSAGELFF | TGTGCCAGTAGTGTGGACAGGGATTCGGCCGGGGAGCTGTTTTTT
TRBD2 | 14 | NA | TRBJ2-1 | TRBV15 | CATSRDPREGEQFF | TGTGCCACCAGCAGAGATCCCCGGGAGGGTGAGCAGTTCTTC
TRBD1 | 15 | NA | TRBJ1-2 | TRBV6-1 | CASSEGTGPNYGYTF | TGTGCCAGCAGTGAAGGGACAGGGCCTAACTATGGCTACACCTTC
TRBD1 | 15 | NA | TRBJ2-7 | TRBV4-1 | CASSQETGGLYEQYF | TGCGCCAGCAGCCAAGAGACAGGGGGTTTATACGAGCAGTACTTC
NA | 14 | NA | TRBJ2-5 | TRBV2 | CASRLASLQETQYF | TGTGCCAGCCGCCTCGCTAGCCTCCAAGAGACCCAGTACTTC
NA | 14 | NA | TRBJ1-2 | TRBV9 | CASSKQVGDYGYTF | TGTGCCAGCAGCAAACAAGTCGGAGACTATGGCTACACCTTC